This record concerns one T cell receptor (beta chain) sequence. Its antigen remains unidentified. Tagging with unique molecular identifiers was applied to individual cDNA molecules. TCRdb used MiXCR to reprocess the 5' RACE reads, holding one entry per CDR3 protein. The data show tens of thousands of distinct CDR3 sequences, approximately 11% seen once. This sample was included in a study of early T cells in non-severe SARS-CoV-2 infection. Overall study context: Sequencing was performed on bulk RNA from unsorted whole blood, leaving chains unpaired.

Study observations and caveats: Private and CD4 specificities were missed by VDJdb matching, which favored anti-spike CD8 responses.

The sequencing used whole blood, collected at baseline. This receptor was identified in an adult who was a healthcare worker with PCR-confirmed SARS-CoV-2 infection or an uninfected control (not recorded which).

The CDR3 protein is CASSQVRGYEQYF. The CDR3 nucleotides read TGTGCCAGCAGCCAAGTTAGAGGCTACGAGCAGTACTTC. The chain has TRBV14 and TRBJ2-7; D uncertain. The CDR3 is 13 amino acids. Between the trimmed V and J ends, which lost 1 base and 3 bases, there was a span of 7 bases. CDR1 and CDR2 (germline): SGHDN, FVKESK.